This T cell receptor beta chain was retrieved from a study of shared clonotypes between healthy human individuals (dated by TCRdb to between 2020 and 2021). Study-level background: The cohort included three men and a couple of women between 18 and 49 years of age. Libraries were prepared and TCR repertoires were sequenced by different laboratories using diverse techniques, in order to increase sequencing depth and limit assay-specific biases. For each donor, three plates each were used for CD4 naive and CD4 memory, two plates were used for CD8 naive, and one plate was used for CD8 memory. Per donor, leukapheresis produced somewhere between about 0.9 and 10 billion PBMCs. To estimate repertoire size and how much clonotype sharing occurs between individuals, the study deeply sequenced the blood TCR repertoires of five healthy adults. The paper's findings and limits, for the study overall: Naive subsets generally had larger estimated clonotype richness than memory subsets did. Based on pairwise subsampling, the degree of clonotype sharing among donors was expected to be affected by sequencing depth. Sharing across a few donors was observed for around 4.8% of naive CD4, about 3.2% of naive CD8, over 2% of memory CD4, and around 0.4% of memory CD8 clonotypes. Incomplete sequencing was indicated by rarefaction of sorted-subset datasets, despite the large sequencing depth. Because the study included only a small number of donors, the genetic and exposure-history diversity represented was limited. Sampling was restricted to blood, and TCR repertoires in tissue are likely to differ from TCR repertoires in blood. Clonotypes shared by all four sorted-subset donors showed higher generation probabilities than non-shared clonotypes.

With regard to this clone: The antigen this receptor binds is unknown. Base qualities are not recorded, but no much larger clone differs from it by a single base.

Using the deep immunoSEQ assay, multiplex PCR amplified TCR CDR3 regions from genomic DNA. Genomic DNA extracted from each cell subset was distributed evenly over all wells of several immunoSEQ 96-well plates, and each plate served as one replicate. For sorted subsets, 200 ng of genomic DNA, equivalent to 30,000 or so T cell genomes, went into each replicate PCR. Purified libraries were measured with a Qubit 3.0 fluorometer, size-checked on a Bioanalyzer 2100, and measured again with the KAPA Library Quantification kit. Every immunoSEQ 96-well plate was sequenced on a dedicated single-read 150-cycle Illumina NextSeq 550 flow cell. From the authors' description of their analysis: The immunoSEQ output contained only junctional sequences without quality scores, so filtering could not match that applied to full-length reads. To assign V/J genes and CDR3, sequences were annotated using PyIR, a Python wrapper for IgBLAST v1.9, with IMGT germline references. Reads were filtered out if the reads had weak V/J assignments (E-value above 1e-6), no CDR3, stop codons, out-of-frame junctions, or ambiguous translated residues. V3J clonotypes were defined by identical inferred V gene, J gene, and CDR3 amino acid sequence. The percentage overlap between two repertoires was calculated by dividing the number of shared unique clonotypes by the size of the smaller repertoire. Repertoire richness was assessed with RTK rarefaction, the Chao1 estimator, and Recon v2.1 estimates of unobserved clonotypes. For all TCRbeta clonotypes obtained by the gDNA method from several donors, generation probabilities were computed with OLGA. Sourced from immuneACCESS, this table was stored by TCRdb with only in-frame sequences that have V and J called. A share of the clones is absent; for the studies checked, an unresolved V gene accounts for under half, and the remainder has no known explanation. The DNA gave D and trimming, while V, J and clone size come from that table. The sample yields over 1.4 million clones; more than 95% were counted once. Clones ranked in the top ten supply approximately 1% of the sample.

Donors were healthy HIV-negative adults with no recently reported acute infections or vaccinations. All donors were Caucasian adults living in Nashville, Tennessee, USA. CD4+ T cells were enriched by magnetic negative selection; naive cells were then positively selected on CD45RA, and the negative fraction formed the memory subset. Blood was obtained by leukapheresis, after which PBMCs were separated by Ficoll-Histopaque density gradient centrifugation and cryopreserved in liquid nitrogen vapor phase. Analytical flow cytometry was used to check the purity and quantity of every magnetically sorted T cell population. Each sorted fraction had its genomic DNA isolated and then quantified by UV absorbance on a Nanodrop 2000c. V and J are truncated by 6 bases and 3 bases respectively, leaving an intervening sequence of 18 bases. Including cysteine and phenylalanine, the CDR3 has 16 amino acids. Just CDR3 DNA is preserved here, 48 bases in frame from base 1. Based on the germline V gene (reference sequence), the CDR1 and CDR2 sequences are WNHNN and SYGVQD.

Sequencing was performed on naive CD4+ T cells sorted from blood. This specimen's cell subset or site label, interpreted: CD45RA+ positively selected. The sequence came from a man younger than 45 in good health. The sequence is built from TRBV10-1 and TRBJ2-1; a tentative D match to TRBD1 spans 6 bases. The nucleotide sequence reads TGCGCCAGCAGCGGGCTTCAATCGACAGGCTACAATGAGCAGTTCTTC. This translates into CASSGLQSTGYNEQFF.